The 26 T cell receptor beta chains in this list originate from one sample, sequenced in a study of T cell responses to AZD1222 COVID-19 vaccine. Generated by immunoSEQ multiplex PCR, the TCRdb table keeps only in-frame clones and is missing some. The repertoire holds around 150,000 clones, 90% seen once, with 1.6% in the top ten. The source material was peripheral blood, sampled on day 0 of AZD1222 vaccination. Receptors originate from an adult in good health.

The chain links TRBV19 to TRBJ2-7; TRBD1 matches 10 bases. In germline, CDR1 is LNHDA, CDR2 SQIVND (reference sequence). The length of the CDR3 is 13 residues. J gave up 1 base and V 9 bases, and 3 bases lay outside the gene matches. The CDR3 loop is CASRQGASYEQYF. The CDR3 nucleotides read TGTGCCAGCAGACAGGGGGCGTCCTACGAGCAGTACTTC.

CDR3 nucleotides: TGTGCCAGCTCTCAGGGTCTGGCTGGAAACACCATATATTTT. Amino acids: CASSQGLAGNTIYF. V gene TRBV19 combines with J gene TRBJ1-3, with D possibly matching TRBD1 (5 bases). The germline V gene encodes CDR1 LNHDA and CDR2 SQIVND (reference sequence). The ends were cut back, 9 bases at V and 2 bases at J, with 14 bases in the middle. This CDR3 region has 14 residues.

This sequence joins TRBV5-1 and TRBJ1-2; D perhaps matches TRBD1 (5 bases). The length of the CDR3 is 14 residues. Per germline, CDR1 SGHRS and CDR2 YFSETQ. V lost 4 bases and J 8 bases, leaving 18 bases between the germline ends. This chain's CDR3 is CASSAVDGGRGYTF. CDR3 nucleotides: TGCGCCAGCAGCGCCGTCGACGGGGGACGGGGCTACACCTTC. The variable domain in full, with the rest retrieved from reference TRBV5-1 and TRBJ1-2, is KAGVTQTPRYLIKTRGQQVTLSCSPISGHRSVSWYQQTPGQGLQFLFEYFSETQRNKGNFPGRFSGRQFSNSRSEMNVSTLELGDSALYLCASSAVDGGRGYTFGSGTRLTVV.

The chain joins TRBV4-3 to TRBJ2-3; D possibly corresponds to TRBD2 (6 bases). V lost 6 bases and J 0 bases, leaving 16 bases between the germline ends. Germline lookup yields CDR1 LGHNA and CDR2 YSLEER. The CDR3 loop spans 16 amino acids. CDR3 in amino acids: CASRRSSGPSTDTQYF. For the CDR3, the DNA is TGCGCCAGCAGACGAAGTAGCGGACCTAGCACAGATACGCAGTATTTT.

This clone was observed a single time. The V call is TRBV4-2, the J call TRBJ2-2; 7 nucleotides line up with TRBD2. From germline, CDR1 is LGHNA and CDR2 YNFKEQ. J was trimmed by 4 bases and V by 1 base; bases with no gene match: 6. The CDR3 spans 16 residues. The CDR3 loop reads CASSQVEREGTGELFF. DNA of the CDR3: TGTGCCAGCAGCCAAGTCGAGCGGGAAGGCACCGGGGAGCTGTTTTTT.

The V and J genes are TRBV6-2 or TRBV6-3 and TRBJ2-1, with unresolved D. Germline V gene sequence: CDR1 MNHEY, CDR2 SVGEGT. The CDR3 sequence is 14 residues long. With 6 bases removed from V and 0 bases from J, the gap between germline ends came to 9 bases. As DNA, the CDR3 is TGTGCCAGCAGCCTACTACGCTCCTACAATGAGCAGTTCTTC. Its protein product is CASSLLRSYNEQFF.

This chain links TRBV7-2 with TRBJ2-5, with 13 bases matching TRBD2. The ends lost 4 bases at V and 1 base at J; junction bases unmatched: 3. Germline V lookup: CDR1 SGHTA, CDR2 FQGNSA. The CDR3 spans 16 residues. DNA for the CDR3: TGTGCCAGCAGCTGGACTAGCGGGGGTTTCCAAGAGACCCAGTACTTC. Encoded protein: CASSWTSGGFQETQYF.

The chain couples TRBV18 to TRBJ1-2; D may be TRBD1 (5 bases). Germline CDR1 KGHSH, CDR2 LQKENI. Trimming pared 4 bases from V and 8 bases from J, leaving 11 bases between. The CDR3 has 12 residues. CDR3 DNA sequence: TGTGCCAGCTCACGACAGAAGCCGGGCTACACCTTC. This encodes CASSRQKPGYTF.

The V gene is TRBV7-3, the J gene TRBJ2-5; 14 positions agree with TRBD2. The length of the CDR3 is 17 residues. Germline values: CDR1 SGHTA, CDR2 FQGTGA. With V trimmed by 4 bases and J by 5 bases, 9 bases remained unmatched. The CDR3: CASSSGLAGGGQETQYF. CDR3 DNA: TGTGCCAGCAGCTCCGGACTAGCGGGAGGCGGACAGGAGACCCAGTACTTC.

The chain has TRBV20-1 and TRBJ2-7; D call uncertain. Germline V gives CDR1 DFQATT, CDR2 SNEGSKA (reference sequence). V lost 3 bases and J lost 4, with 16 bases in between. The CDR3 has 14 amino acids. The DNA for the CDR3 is TGCAGTGCTAGTCTAGTACCTATGGGTTACGAGCAGTACTTC. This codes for CSASLVPMGYEQYF.

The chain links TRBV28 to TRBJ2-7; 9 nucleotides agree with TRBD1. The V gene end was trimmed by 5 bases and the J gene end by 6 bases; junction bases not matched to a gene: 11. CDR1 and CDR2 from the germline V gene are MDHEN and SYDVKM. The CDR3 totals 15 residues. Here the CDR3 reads CASSTPGQGAGEQYF. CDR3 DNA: TGTGCCAGCAGTACGCCGGGACAGGGCGCAGGCGAGCAGTACTTC.

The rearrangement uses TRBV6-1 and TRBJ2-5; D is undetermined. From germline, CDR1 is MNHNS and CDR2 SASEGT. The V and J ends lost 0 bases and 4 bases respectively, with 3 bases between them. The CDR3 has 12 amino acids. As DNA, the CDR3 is TGTGCCAGCAGTGAAGCCACAGAGACCCAGTACTTC. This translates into CASSEATETQYF.

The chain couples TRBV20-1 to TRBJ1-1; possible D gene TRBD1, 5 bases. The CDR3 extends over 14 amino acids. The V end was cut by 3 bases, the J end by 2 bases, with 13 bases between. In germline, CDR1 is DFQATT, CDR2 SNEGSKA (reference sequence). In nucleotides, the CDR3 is TGCAGTGCTAGTAAAGGGGCCCTAAACACTGAAGCTTTCTTT. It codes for CSASKGALNTEAFF.

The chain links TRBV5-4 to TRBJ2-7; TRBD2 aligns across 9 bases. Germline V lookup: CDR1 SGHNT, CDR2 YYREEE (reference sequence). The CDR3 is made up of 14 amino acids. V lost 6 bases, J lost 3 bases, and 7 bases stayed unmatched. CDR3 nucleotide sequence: TGTGCCAGCACTCTTAGCGGGAGTCGCTACGAGCAGTACTTC. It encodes CASTLSGSRYEQYF.

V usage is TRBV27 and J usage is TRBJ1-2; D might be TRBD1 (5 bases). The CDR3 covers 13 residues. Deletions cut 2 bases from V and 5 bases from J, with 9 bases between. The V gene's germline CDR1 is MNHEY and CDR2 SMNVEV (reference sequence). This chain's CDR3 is CASSLGREYGYTF. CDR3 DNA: TGTGCCAGCAGTTTAGGCAGGGAGTATGGCTACACCTTC.

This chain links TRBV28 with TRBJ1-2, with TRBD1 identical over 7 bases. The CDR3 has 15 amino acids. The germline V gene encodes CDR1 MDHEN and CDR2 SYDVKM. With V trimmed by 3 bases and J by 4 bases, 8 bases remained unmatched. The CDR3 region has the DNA TGTGCCAGCAGTTTTGACAGGGTAACGGGCTATGGCTACACCTTC. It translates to CASSFDRVTGYGYTF.

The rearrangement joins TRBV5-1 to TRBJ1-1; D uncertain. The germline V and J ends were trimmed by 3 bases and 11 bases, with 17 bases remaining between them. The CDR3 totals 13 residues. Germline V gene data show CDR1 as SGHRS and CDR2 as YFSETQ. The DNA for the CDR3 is TGCGCCAGCAGCTCCTGGACGGAGGGTGGTGCTTTCTTT. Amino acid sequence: CASSSWTEGGAFF.

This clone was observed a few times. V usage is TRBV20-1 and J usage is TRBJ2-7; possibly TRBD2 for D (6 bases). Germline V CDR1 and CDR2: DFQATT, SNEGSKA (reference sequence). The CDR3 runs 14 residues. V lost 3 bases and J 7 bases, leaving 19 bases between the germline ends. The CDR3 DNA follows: TGCAGTGCTAGTGGGGGAGGAGATGTGGGGGAGCAGTACTTC. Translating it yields CSASGGGDVGEQYF.

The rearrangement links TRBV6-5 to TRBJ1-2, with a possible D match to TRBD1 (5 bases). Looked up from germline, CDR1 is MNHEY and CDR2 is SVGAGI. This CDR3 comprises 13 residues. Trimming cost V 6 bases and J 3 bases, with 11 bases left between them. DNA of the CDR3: TGTGCCAGCAGCCACGGGACTGACTATGGCTACACCTTC. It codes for CASSHGTDYGYTF.

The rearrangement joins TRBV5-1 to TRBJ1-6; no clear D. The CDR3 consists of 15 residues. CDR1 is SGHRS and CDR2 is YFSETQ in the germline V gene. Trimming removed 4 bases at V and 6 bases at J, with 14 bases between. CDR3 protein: CASSPFPGFNSPLHF. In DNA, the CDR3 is TGCGCCAGCAGCCCCTTTCCCGGGTTTAATTCACCCCTCCACTTT.

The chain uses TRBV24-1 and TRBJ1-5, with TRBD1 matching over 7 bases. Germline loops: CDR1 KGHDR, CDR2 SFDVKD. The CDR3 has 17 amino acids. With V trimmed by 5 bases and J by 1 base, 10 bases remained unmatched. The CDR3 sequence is CATSGGNRGASNQPQHF. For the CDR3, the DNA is TGTGCCACCAGTGGGGGAAACAGGGGTGCGAGCAATCAGCCCCAGCATTTT.

CDR3 sequence (DNA): TGTGCCAGCAGTCCCACCCTTGGCGGGAGGGGCACAGATACGCAGTATTTT. This gives the protein CASSPTLGGRGTDTQYF. V is TRBV28 and J is TRBJ2-3; 9 nucleotides line up with TRBD2. The ends lost 5 bases at V and 1 base at J; junction bases unmatched: 10. The germline V gene has CDR1 MDHEN and CDR2 SYDVKM. The CDR3 length is 17 residues. The complete variable domain, with remaining parts taken from reference TRBV28 and TRBJ2-3, reads DVKVTQSSRYLVKRTGEKVFLECVQDMDHENMFWYRQDPGLGLRLIYFSYDVKMKEKGDIPEGYSVSREKKERFSLILESASTNQTSMYLCASSPTLGGRGTDTQYFGPGTRLTVL.

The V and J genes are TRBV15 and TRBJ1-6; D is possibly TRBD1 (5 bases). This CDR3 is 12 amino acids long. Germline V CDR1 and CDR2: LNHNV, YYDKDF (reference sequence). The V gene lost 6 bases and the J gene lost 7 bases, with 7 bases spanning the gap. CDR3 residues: CATRRGNSPLHF. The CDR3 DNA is TGTGCCACCAGGCGGGGGAATTCACCCCTCCACTTT.

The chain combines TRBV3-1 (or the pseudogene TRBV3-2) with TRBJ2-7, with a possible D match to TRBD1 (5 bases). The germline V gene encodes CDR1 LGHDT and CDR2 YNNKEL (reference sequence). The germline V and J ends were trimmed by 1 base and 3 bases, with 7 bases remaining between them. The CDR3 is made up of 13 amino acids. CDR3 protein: CASSQATDYEQYF. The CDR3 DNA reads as TGTGCCAGCAGCCAAGCGACAGACTACGAGCAGTACTTC.

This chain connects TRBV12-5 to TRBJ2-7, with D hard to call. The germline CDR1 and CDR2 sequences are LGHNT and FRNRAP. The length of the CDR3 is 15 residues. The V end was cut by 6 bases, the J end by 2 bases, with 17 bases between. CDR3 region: CASGPLTAGAYEQYF. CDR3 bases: TGTGCTAGTGGCCCATTAACTGCAGGCGCCTACGAGCAGTACTTC. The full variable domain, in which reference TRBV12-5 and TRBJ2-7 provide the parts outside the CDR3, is DARVTQTPRHKVTEMGQEVTMRCQPILGHNTVFWYRQTMMQGLELLAYFRNRAPLDDSGMPKDRFSAEMPDATLATLKIQPSEPRDSAVYFCASGPLTAGAYEQYFGPGTRLTVT.

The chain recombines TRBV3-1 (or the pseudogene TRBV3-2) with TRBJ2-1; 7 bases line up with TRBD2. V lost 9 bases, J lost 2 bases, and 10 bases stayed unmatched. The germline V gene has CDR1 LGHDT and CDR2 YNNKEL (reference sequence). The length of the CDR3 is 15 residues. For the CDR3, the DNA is TGTGCCAGGATTGTAGCGGGCTACGCCTACAATGAGCAGTTCTTC. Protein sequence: CARIVAGYAYNEQFF.